This T cell receptor beta chain was profiled in a study of blood T cell repertoires in COVID-19. The wider study: From the United States, Italy and Spain came samples of acute and convalescent COVID-19. Sample material is recorded as cDNA or gDNA derived from T cells, B-cell-depleted T cells, or PBMCs.

Original processing notes: Amplifying reference gene primers gave estimates of nucleated cell counts. Clones were read by immunoSEQ multiplex PCR, and TCRdb kept only the in-frame ones, dropping some. The DNA was the basis for D and trimming; V, J and clone size are from that table. This sample has some 50,000 clones, with about 86% found just once. Germline CDR1 is SNHLY and CDR2 is FYNNEI. The CDR3 length is 16 residues. Trimming cost V 7 bases and J 0 bases, with 16 bases left between them. This clone occurred a few times. Participants were aged about 18 to 100 years from approximately 24 US areas. The origin of this receptor is a woman aged 45-59 years who had recovered from COVID-19. The specimen sequenced was PBMCs or T cells enriched from blood (not recorded which). V is TRBV2 and J is TRBJ1-3; TRBD1 is a possible D gene (6 bases). The CDR3 bases are TGTGCCAGCACCACACAGGGCTTCAGCTCTGGAAACACCATATATTTT. Amino acids: CASTTQGFSSGNTIYF. The full variable domain, with the rest looked up from reference TRBV2 and TRBJ1-3, is EPEVTQTPSHQVTQMGQEVILRCVPISNHLYFYWYRQILGQKVEFLVSFYNNEISEKSEIFDDQFSVERPDGSNFTLKIRSTKLEDSAMYFCASTTQGFSSGNTIYFGEGSWLTVV.